The 29 T cell receptor beta chains given below trace back to one sample, sequenced in a study of early T cells in non-severe SARS-CoV-2 infection. MiXCR was run by TCRdb on the 5' RACE reads, yielding one entry per CDR3 protein. The sample carries approximately 69,000 distinct CDR3 sequences, 12% recorded once. The sequenced material came from whole blood. The receptors derive from an adult who was a healthcare worker with PCR-confirmed SARS-CoV-2 infection or an uninfected control (not recorded which).

This clonotype appeared many times. The chain has TRBV7-2 and TRBJ2-3, with 10 bases aligning to TRBD2. Trimming at V came to 1 base and at J to 0 bases, leaving 7 bases not matched to a gene. Germline loops: CDR1 SGHTA, CDR2 FQGNSA. The CDR3 has 18 residues. CDR3: CASSLEGLAEISTDTQYF. In nucleotides, the CDR3 is TGTGCCAGCAGCTTAGAAGGACTAGCGGAAATAAGCACAGATACGCAGTATTTT.

As regards this clonotype: A much larger clone differs by one base, so this may be a read error. The chain has TRBV29-1 and TRBJ1-1; no firm D call. Deletions cut 0 bases from V and 1 base from J, with 0 bases between. Germline CDR1 and CDR2: SQVTM and ANQGSEA. This CDR3 spans 11 amino acids. The DNA of the CDR3 is TGCAGCGTTGAAGAGAACACTGAAGCTTTCTTT. Its protein product is CSVEENTEAFF.

The table lists this clonotype with many counts. The chain carries TRBV3-1 and TRBJ2-5, with a weak D call TRBD2 (6 bases). Germline V gene sequence: CDR1 LGHDT, CDR2 YNNKEL (reference sequence). The CDR3 loop spans 14 amino acids. V lost 0 bases, J lost 4 bases, and 9 bases lay in between. CDR3 sequence (DNA): TGTGCCAGCAGCCAAGAGAATAGCGGAGAGACCCAGTACTTC. Amino acids: CASSQENSGETQYF.

The gene calls are TRBV6-6 and TRBJ2-7; 10 positions agree with TRBD2. Germline CDR1 and CDR2: MNHNY and SVGAGI (reference sequence). This CDR3 has 14 amino acids. V gave up 0 bases and J gave up 7 bases; unmatched junction bases: 3. This CDR3 is CASSYSLAGVEQYF. CDR3 DNA: TGTGCCAGCAGTTACTCTCTAGCGGGGGTTGAGCAGTACTTC.

The chain combines TRBV11-2 with TRBJ2-5, with D unresolved. Germline assignment: CDR1 SGHAT and CDR2 FQNNGV. The germline V and J ends were trimmed by 6 bases and 0 bases, with 11 bases remaining between them. The CDR3 has 14 amino acids. The CDR3 nucleotides read TGTGCCAGCAGGCTCGACGTTTACCAAGAGACCCAGTACTTC. The encoded protein is CASRLDVYQETQYF.

This clonotype occurred many times. This chain joins TRBV18 and TRBJ1-1, with D uncertain. The germline V gene encodes CDR1 KGHSH and CDR2 LQKENI. Trimming took off 3 bases at V and 0 bases at J, with 8 bases between the two ends. The CDR3 has 14 amino acids. The CDR3 nucleotides are TGTGCCAGCTCACCCGGGCAGATGAACACTGAAGCTTTCTTT. Protein sequence: CASSPGQMNTEAFF.

Only a few counts were recorded for this clonotype. The chain combines TRBV7-9 with TRBJ2-1; a weak D match, TRBD2 (5 bases). Germline lookup yields CDR1 SEHNR and CDR2 FQNEAQ (reference sequence). With 1 base removed from V and 2 bases from J, the gap between germline ends came to 12 bases. The length of the CDR3 is 16 residues. The CDR3 region is CASSLVSSQTYNEQFF. CDR3 DNA sequence: TGTGCCAGCAGCTTAGTATCTAGCCAGACCTACAATGAGCAGTTCTTC.

This clonotype was seen at least ten times. V usage is TRBV29-1 and J usage is TRBJ1-1, with D uncertain. This CDR3 contains 13 residues. Germline V gene data show CDR1 as SQVTM and CDR2 as ANQGSEA. V shed 2 bases and J shed 6 bases, with 13 bases lying between them. DNA of the CDR3: TGCAGCGTTGAACCAAGGAGGGTAGCTGAAGCTTTCTTT. It translates to CSVEPRRVAEAFF.

This clonotype was counted many times. The chain combines TRBV7-8 with TRBJ1-6, with D possibly matching TRBD1 (5 bases). V dropped 0 bases and J dropped 9 bases, with 18 bases sitting between them. CDR3 length equals 17 residues. CDR1 is SGHVS, CDR2 FQNEAQ, per germline. The CDR3 is CASSLARDRVGPSPLHF. The CDR3 coding sequence is TGTGCCAGCAGCTTAGCGAGGGACCGCGTGGGACCTTCACCCCTCCACTTT.

This clonotype turned up a few times. This chain joins TRBV2 and TRBJ2-5; D is unresolved. The CDR3 spans 14 residues. From germline, CDR1 is SNHLY and CDR2 FYNNEI. V gave up 9 bases and J gave up 5 bases, with 19 bases separating them. The DNA of the CDR3 is TGTGCCAGTAGTATCTCTCCTGGTAGGGAGACCCAGTACTTC. Residues: CASSISPGRETQYF.

This clonotype was counted ten times or more. In nucleotides, the CDR3 is TGTGCCAGCAGCTTCGACAGTACGGACGAGCAGTACTTC. It codes for CASSFDSTDEQYF. The chain carries TRBV11-3 and TRBJ2-7; the D gene is possibly TRBD1 (5 bases). The V and J ends lost 3 bases and 5 bases respectively, with 11 bases between them. There are 13 residues in the CDR3. Germline V CDR1 and CDR2: SGHNT, YENEEA.

This sequence joins TRBV19 and TRBJ1-5; 8 positions match TRBD1. This CDR3 spans 15 amino acids. V shed 8 bases, J shed 3 bases, and the junction held 9 bases outside the gene matches. The V gene's germline CDR1 is LNHDA and CDR2 SQIVND (reference sequence). CDR3 coding DNA: TGTGCCAGTGCCCCTTACAGGGGGATCAATCAGCCCCAGCATTTT. Its translation is CASAPYRGINQPQHF.

This clonotype was detected a few times. The chain combines TRBV6-4 with TRBJ2-1, with 11 bases lining up with TRBD2. Trimming removed 3 bases from V and 7 bases from J; junction bases left unmatched: 2. Per germline, CDR1 MRHNA and CDR2 SNTAGT. The CDR3 is made up of 14 amino acids. The CDR3, as DNA: TGTGCCAGCAGTGAGGCTAGCGGGGGGAATGAGCAGTTCTTC. It yields the protein CASSEASGGNEQFF.

V is TRBV6-4 and J is TRBJ1-1, with a weak D call TRBD1 (5 bases). From germline, CDR1 is MRHNA and CDR2 SNTAGT. The CDR3 has 12 residues. The ends were cut back, 4 bases at V and 4 bases at J, with 7 bases in the middle. This chain's CDR3 is CASSGRATEAFF. CDR3 sequence (DNA): TGTGCCAGCAGTGGCAGGGCCACTGAAGCTTTCTTT.

This clonotype came up many times. This chain links TRBV4-2 with TRBJ1-5; perhaps TRBD1 as D (5 bases). Germline V gives CDR1 LGHNA, CDR2 YNFKEQ. The CDR3 spans 15 residues. The V end lost 4 bases, the J end lost 2 bases, and 12 bases lay between the germline ends. CDR3 sequence: CASSPHGGGNQPQHF. CDR3 DNA: TGTGCCAGCAGCCCGCATGGGGGTGGCAATCAGCCCCAGCATTTT.

This clonotype has ten or more counts. This chain connects TRBV11-2 to TRBJ2-1; unclear D gene. V lost 2 bases to trimming and J lost 0 bases, with 20 bases between them. The germline CDR1 and CDR2 sequences are SGHAT and FQNNGV. CDR3 size: 19 residues. The DNA of the CDR3 is TGTGCCAGCAGCTTAATCCCCTCCCCTATCTCGAGCTCCTACAATGAGCAGTTCTTC. This encodes CASSLIPSPISSSYNEQFF. The full variable domain, with the rest looked up from reference TRBV11-2 and TRBJ2-1, is EAGVAQSPRYKIIEKRQSVAFWCNPISGHATLYWYQQILGQGPKLLIQFQNNGVVDDSQLPKDRFSAERLKGVDSTLKIQPAKLEDSAVYLCASSLIPSPISSSYNEQFFGPGTRLTVL.

The chain joins TRBV12-3 or TRBV12-4 to TRBJ2-7; no definite D call. The CDR3 spans 14 residues. Deletions cut 1 base from V and 0 bases from J, with 7 bases between. CDR3 loop: CASSLEFSSYEQYF. In DNA, the CDR3 is TGTGCCAGCAGTTTAGAATTTAGCTCCTACGAGCAGTACTTC.

CDR3 residues: CASSYGGQGGAKNIQYF. The CDR3 bases are TGTGCCAGCAGTTACGGGGGACAGGGAGGGGCCAAAAACATTCAGTACTTC. V and J are TRBV6-2 or TRBV6-3 and TRBJ2-4, with TRBD1 matching 9 bases. The V and J ends lost 2 bases and 1 base, in that order; junction bases with no gene match: 6. Germline lookup yields CDR1 MNHEY and CDR2 SVGEGT. There are 17 residues in the CDR3.

This clonotype was observed many times. The chain joins TRBV20-1 to TRBJ2-5, with 9 bases identical to TRBD2. Germline-derived CDR1 and CDR2 are DFQATT and SNEGSKA (reference sequence). With 1 base clipped from V and 5 bases from J, the junction kept 8 bases outside the gene matches. The CDR3 runs 15 residues. The CDR3 coding sequence is TGCAGTGCTAGAGCTCCAGCGGGAGGCTCGGAGACCCAGTACTTC. Encoded protein: CSARAPAGGSETQYF.

In this sample, this clonotype turned up many times. The V gene is TRBV6-5, the J gene TRBJ2-5; D call uncertain. The CDR3 is 13 residues long. CDR1 and CDR2 (germline): MNHEY, SVGAGI. Trimming cost V 7 bases and J 7 bases, with 16 bases left between them. The CDR3 DNA reads TGTGCCAGCACGGATCTTCCCCATTCGACCCAGTACTTC. This translates into CASTDLPHSTQYF.

This clonotype was seen a handful of times. The rearrangement links TRBV29-1 to TRBJ2-5; 8 positions match TRBD2. This CDR3 has 14 residues. Trimming at V came to 4 bases and at J to 5 bases, leaving 9 bases not matched to a gene. CDR1 is SQVTM, CDR2 ANQGSEA, per germline. CDR3 DNA sequence: TGCAGCGTTGGGGTCGGGAGGGCCGTTGAGACCCAGTACTTC. Residues: CSVGVGRAVETQYF.

This clonotype appeared many times. The chain uses TRBV5-4 and TRBJ1-2; no definite D call. The CDR3 is 15 residues long. V was shortened by 1 base and J by 4 bases, with 14 bases between the two germline ends. Germline values: CDR1 SGHNT, CDR2 YYREEE (reference sequence). The CDR3 loop reads CASSLSQAASYGYTF. CDR3 nucleotides: TGTGCCAGCAGCTTGTCTCAGGCGGCATCCTATGGCTACACCTTC.

This clonotype was found many times. The chain combines TRBV7-6 with TRBJ2-1; maybe TRBD1 (5 bases). Trimming left V 5 bases short and J 5 bases short, with 16 bases between. The CDR3 length is 15 residues. CDR1 and CDR2 (germline): SGHVS, FNYEAQ. Here the CDR3 DNA reads TGTGCCAGCAGCGCACGTTACAGGAGACACAATGAGCAGTTCTTC. It translates to CASSARYRRHNEQFF. The full variable domain, in which reference TRBV7-6 and TRBJ2-1 provide the parts outside the CDR3, is GAGVSQSPRYKVTKRGQDVALRCDPISGHVSLYWYRQALGQGPEFLTYFNYEAQQDKSGLPNDRFSAERPEGSISTLTIQRTEQRDSAMYRCASSARYRRHNEQFFGPGTRLTVL.

This clonotype was recorded many times. The gene calls are TRBV29-1 and TRBJ2-3; TRBD1 aligns across 10 bases. The CDR3 sequence is 12 residues long. The germline gives CDR1 SQVTM, CDR2 ANQGSEA. J lost 4 bases, V lost 6 bases, and 1 base had no gene match. The CDR3 nucleotides are TGCAGCGTCGGACAGGGGGCAGATACGCAGTATTTT. It codes for CSVGQGADTQYF.

This clonotype was detected ten times or more. This rearrangement joins TRBV6-6 to TRBJ2-3; TRBD1 aligns across 8 bases. The CDR3 has 17 amino acids. CDR1 and CDR2 from the germline V gene are MNHNY and SVGAGI (reference sequence). The V gene end was trimmed by 4 bases and the J gene end by 4 bases; junction bases not matched to a gene: 13. The CDR3 coding sequence is TGTGCCAGCAGTTTGGGGCGCCGGACAGGGACTCCAGATACGCAGTATTTT. Protein: CASSLGRRTGTPDTQYF.

This clonotype was recorded many times. V and J are TRBV6-1 and TRBJ1-1, with D maybe TRBD1 (5 bases). Trimming shortened V by 11 bases and J by 8 bases, and 12 bases separated the two germline ends. Germline V gene sequence: CDR1 MNHNS, CDR2 SASEGT. There are 10 residues in the CDR3. CDR3 DNA: TGTGCCTCAAGGGACGGAGAAGCTTTCTTT. It specifies CASRDGEAFF.

The chain combines TRBV7-3 with TRBJ2-2; D possibly uses TRBD1 or TRBD2 (5 bases each). V dropped 1 base and J dropped 3 bases, with 12 bases sitting between them. In germline, CDR1 is SGHTA, CDR2 FQGTGA. This CDR3 spans 16 amino acids. For the CDR3, the DNA is TGTGCCAGCAGCTTAAGGGGCGACTATTACACCGGGGAGCTGTTTTTT. The encoded protein is CASSLRGDYYTGELFF.

This clonotype was counted between two and nine times. The chain has TRBV5-1 and TRBJ2-5, with 7 bases matching TRBD1. The CDR3 has 14 amino acids. Trimming cost V 4 bases and J 3 bases; bases outside gene matches: 6. Germline V CDR1 and CDR2: SGHRS, YFSETQ. The CDR3 nucleotides read TGCGCCAGCAGCCACGCCGGGACAGAAGAGACCCAGTACTTC. This encodes CASSHAGTEETQYF.

This clonotype was counted only a few times. The chain employs TRBV7-2 and TRBJ2-7; D may correspond to TRBD1 or TRBD2 (5 bases each). Trimming took off 5 bases at V and 2 bases at J, with 10 bases between the two ends. Looked up from germline, CDR1 is SGHTA and CDR2 is FQGNSA. The CDR3 has 13 amino acids. The CDR3 spells CASSRGRAYEQYF. CDR3 in DNA: TGTGCCAGCAGCCGGGGCAGGGCCTACGAGCAGTACTTC. Combining the CDR3 with reference TRBV7-2 and TRBJ2-7 gives the whole variable domain GAGVSQSPSNKVTEKGKDVELRCDPISGHTALYWYRQSLGQGLEFLIYFQGNSAPDKSGLPSDRFSAERTGGSVSTLTIQRTQQEDSAVYLCASSRGRAYEQYFGPGTRLTVT.